The source of this T cell receptor beta chain is a study of memory CD4+ T cells and cytomegalovirus serostatus. Study background: Donors were healthy Belgian adults, fewer than ten CMV seropositive and 20 to 25 seronegative.

CDR1 and CDR2 (germline): SNHLY, FYNNEI. This CDR3 spans 13 amino acids. Trimming removed 1 base at V and 10 bases at J, with 13 bases between. The sort gate was single viable CD3+CD4+CD8-CD45RO+ cells for memory CD4+ T cells. Sequencing was performed with immunoSEQ multiplex PCR; in TCRdb, only in-frame clones are kept and a portion is missing. Of 65,000 to 95,000 clones detected, 80% appear once; the ten largest clones hold around 0.75%. Specimen: memory CD4+ T cells from blood. The receptor was isolated from an adult in good health and CMV-seronegative. The V call is TRBV2, the J call TRBJ1-1; D is perhaps TRBD1 (5 bases). This chain's CDR3 is CASSEGGVDGAFF. The DNA of the CDR3 is TGTGCCAGCAGTGAAGGGGGGGTCGACGGAGCTTTCTTT.